This entry lists 30 T cell receptor beta chains sequenced from one sample in a study of technical replicates of blood from a handful of donors. The protocol was immunoSEQ multiplex PCR, while the TCRdb copy is restricted to in-frame clones and leaves out a portion. The table shows 15,000 or so clones, with almost 85% occurring only once. Sequenced: PBMCs. The source is a human donor in good health.

CDR3 coding DNA: TGTGCCAGCAGCTTGTTTCTAGCGGAGGACAATGAGCAGTTCTTC. Its translation is CASSLFLAEDNEQFF. This rearrangement joins TRBV7-3 to TRBJ2-1; 7 bases fit TRBD2. The CDR3 is 15 amino acids. The germline CDR1 and CDR2 sequences are SGHTA and FQGTGA. V lost 3 bases and J lost 5; bases outside the gene matches: 7. The full variable domain, rest sourced from reference TRBV7-3 and TRBJ2-1, is GAGVSQTPSNKVTEKGKYVELRCDPISGHTALYWYRQSLGQGPEFLIYFQGTGAADDSGLPNDRFFAVRPEGSVSTLKIQRTERGDSAVYLCASSLFLAEDNEQFFGPGTRLTVL.

This chain connects TRBV2 to TRBJ2-7; TRBD2 agrees at 9 bases. V shed 1 base, J shed 2 bases, and the junction held 12 bases outside the gene matches. CDR3 length: 18 residues. The germline gives CDR1 SNHLY, CDR2 FYNNEI. CDR3 protein: CASSEGRASGEGTYEQYF. CDR3 bases: TGTGCCAGCAGTGAAGGTCGGGCTAGCGGGGAGGGCACCTACGAGCAGTACTTC.

This chain connects TRBV10-3 to TRBJ1-5; TRBD1 matches at 7 bases. V lost 3 bases and J lost 6; bases outside the gene matches: 5. The CDR3 covers 14 residues. In germline, CDR1 is ENHRY, CDR2 SYGVKD. The CDR3 DNA reads TGTGCCATCAGTGACGACAGGGACTCTCAGCCCCAGCATTTT. Translation: CAISDDRDSQPQHF.

The V gene is TRBV30, the J gene TRBJ2-7; 7 bases line up with TRBD2. Germline assignment: CDR1 GTSNPN and CDR2 SVGIG (reference sequence). The CDR3 is 17 residues long. J was trimmed by 4 bases and V by 0 bases; bases with no gene match: 15. Here the CDR3 reads CAWSVGGSGRWGYEQYF. CDR3 nucleotides: TGTGCCTGGAGTGTAGGTGGTAGCGGGCGATGGGGTTACGAGCAGTACTTC.

This chain links TRBV18 with TRBJ2-1; 10 bases align to TRBD2. V shed 2 bases, J shed 9 bases, and the junction held 7 bases outside the gene matches. The CDR3 is 15 amino acids. CDR1 and CDR2 from the germline V gene are KGHSH and LQKENI. The CDR3 nucleotides are TGTGCCAGCTCACCAATGCGAGCGGGAGGGGTTGAGCAGTTCTTC. It yields the protein CASSPMRAGGVEQFF.

This clone came up a few times. The rearrangement links TRBV9 to TRBJ2-2; a possible D gene is TRBD2 (6 bases). The CDR3 has 18 residues. Trimming stripped 4 bases from V and 4 bases from J, with 23 bases between. Germline V lookup: CDR1 SGDLS, CDR2 YYNGEE. The CDR3 DNA reads TGTGCCAGCAGCCTCACTCCGGGGGTCGGGCGGGGCACCGGGGAGCTGTTTTTT. Amino acid sequence: CASSLTPGVGRGTGELFF. Filled out from reference TRBV9 and TRBJ2-2, the complete variable domain reads DSGVTQTPKHLITATGQRVTLRCSPRSGDLSVYWYQQSLDQGLQFLIQYYNGEERAKGNILERFSAQQFPDLHSELNLSSLELGDSALYFCASSLTPGVGRGTGELFFGEGSRLTVL.

This clone turned up a few times. The chain has TRBV2 and TRBJ1-5, with TRBD1 identical over 11 bases. CDR1 and CDR2 from the germline V gene are SNHLY and FYNNEI. Trimming cost V 9 bases and J 4 bases; bases outside gene matches: 2. CDR3 size: 13 residues. The CDR3 DNA reads as TGTGCCAGGGGGACAGGGGGAAATCAGCCCCAGCATTTT. Residues: CARGTGGNQPQHF.

In regard to this clone: This same CDR3 is encoded by further DNA sequences in the sample. V is TRBV15 and J is TRBJ1-4, with a possible D match to TRBD1 (6 bases). Germline CDR1 is LNHNV and CDR2 is YYDKDF (reference sequence). The CDR3 spans 14 residues. V gave up 1 base and J gave up 5 bases, with 8 bases separating them. CDR3 nucleotide sequence: TGTGCCACCAGCAGAGGGCAGGGGAATGAAAAACTGTTTTTT. Its translation: CATSRGQGNEKLFF.

The rearrangement uses TRBV5-6 and TRBJ1-2; tentatively, D is TRBD1 (6 bases). The V end was cut by 4 bases, the J end by 2 bases, with 24 bases between. From germline, CDR1 is SGHDT and CDR2 YYEEEE. The length of the CDR3 is 18 residues. This CDR3 is CASSPLSEGGIRNYGYTF. The CDR3 nucleotides read TGTGCCAGCAGCCCACTCTCGGAGGGGGGGATAAGAAACTATGGCTACACCTTC.

This clone was seen only once. The rearrangement uses TRBV6-1 and TRBJ1-2; D remains ambiguous. Germline values: CDR1 MNHNS, CDR2 SASEGT. This CDR3 is built from 13 residues. V dropped 3 bases and J dropped 0 bases, with 5 bases sitting between them. CDR3 sequence (DNA): TGTGCCAGCAGTGATGCGGCTAACTATGGCTACACCTTC. It yields the protein CASSDAANYGYTF.

V gene TRBV6-5 combines with J gene TRBJ2-1; 8 positions agree with TRBD2. V shed 0 bases and J 7 bases; nucleotides not matched to a gene: 8. CDR3 size: 16 residues. CDR1 and CDR2 (germline): MNHEY, SVGAGI. As DNA, the CDR3 is TGTGCCAGCAGTTACTCCTTGACTAGCGTAGGGAATGAGCAGTTCTTC. Residues: CASSYSLTSVGNEQFF.

This sequence joins TRBV5-8 and TRBJ2-3, with 7 bases lining up with TRBD1. J gave up 4 bases and V 0 bases, and 5 bases lay outside the gene matches. From germline, CDR1 is SGHTS and CDR2 YDEGEE. The CDR3 loop spans 15 amino acids. The chain's CDR3 is CASSLVVTGADTQYF. Here the CDR3 DNA reads TGTGCCAGCAGCTTGGTTGTCACAGGGGCAGATACGCAGTATTTT.

The CDR3 nucleotides read TGTGCCAGCAGCTTAGGAGGGGGCAGTGCCCACGAGCAGTACTTC. Its protein is CASSLGGGSAHEQYF. V is TRBV7-9 and J is TRBJ2-7, with 7 positions matching TRBD1. The J segment lost 5 bases and the V segment lost 1 base, leaving 8 bases of the junction unmatched. The germline V gene encodes CDR1 SEHNR and CDR2 FQNEAQ (reference sequence). The CDR3 is made up of 15 amino acids.

This clone turned up a few times. The CDR3 DNA follows: TGCGCCAGCAGGTCACAGGGTTCCTACGAGCAGTACTTC. It yields the protein CASRSQGSYEQYF. V usage is TRBV10-1 and J usage is TRBJ2-7, with a weak D call TRBD1 (6 bases). Trimming removed 6 bases at V and 1 base at J, with 10 bases between. The CDR3 has 13 residues. The germline V gene has CDR1 WNHNN and CDR2 SYGVQD (reference sequence).

The J gene is TRBJ1-2, the V gene TRBV6-5; no clear D. The CDR3 extends over 13 amino acids. Germline V gives CDR1 MNHEY, CDR2 SVGAGI. V gave up 0 bases and J gave up 5 bases, with 7 bases separating them. Here the CDR3 DNA reads TGTGCCAGCAGTTACTCGAACGGGTATGGCTACACCTTC. Its protein product is CASSYSNGYGYTF.

The chain carries TRBV7-7 and TRBJ1-2, with D perhaps TRBD1 (5 bases). Germline CDR1 is SSHAT and CDR2 is FNYEAQ (reference sequence). V was trimmed by 6 bases and J by 3 bases, leaving 17 bases between them. The CDR3 loop spans 15 amino acids. CDR3 sequence: CASSLLRSGYYGYTF. CDR3 DNA sequence: TGTGCCAGCAGTTTACTGCGTTCAGGGTACTATGGCTACACCTTC.

The chain recombines TRBV30 with TRBJ1-4, with D tentatively TRBD1 (5 bases). CDR1 is GTSNPN, CDR2 SVGIG, per germline (reference sequence). Trimming left V 1 base short and J 12 bases short, with 15 bases between. This CDR3 is built from 13 residues. The CDR3 here is CAWSGTRPRELFF. The DNA of the CDR3 is TGTGCCTGGAGTGGGACAAGACCTAGGGAACTGTTTTTT. Full variable domain (remainder filled in from reference TRBV30 and TRBJ1-4): SQTIHQWPATLVQPVGSPLSLECTVEGTSNPNLYWYRQAAGRGLQLLFYSVGIGQISSEVPQNLSASRPQDRQFILSSKKLLLSDSGFYLCAWSGTRPRELFFGSGTQLSVL.

This clone was detected only a few times. The V call is TRBV28, the J call TRBJ2-7; the D gene is possibly TRBD1 (6 bases). Germline V CDR1 and CDR2: MDHEN, SYDVKM. Trimming removed 0 bases at V and 7 bases at J, with 19 bases between. This CDR3 region has 16 residues. The CDR3 nucleotides are TGTGCCAGCAGTTTATGGCCCCAGCCAGGGGATTATGAGCAGTACTTC. Translating it yields CASSLWPQPGDYEQYF.

The chain is built from TRBV28 and TRBJ1-1; D gene unclear. Between the trimmed V and J ends, which lost 4 bases and 5 bases, there was a span of 17 bases. The CDR3 totals 15 residues. The V gene's germline CDR1 is MDHEN and CDR2 SYDVKM. CDR3 protein: CASSSRHSPRTEAFF. In DNA, the CDR3 is TGTGCCAGCAGTTCCCGACATTCCCCGAGAACTGAAGCTTTCTTT.

The chain has TRBV10-2 and TRBJ2-1, with TRBD1 matching over 8 bases. This CDR3 is built from 15 residues. Germline V gene lookup returns CDR1 WSHSY and CDR2 SAAADI. Germline trimming cut 5 bases from V and 5 bases from J; bases unmatched to any gene: 8. Here the CDR3 DNA reads TGCGCCAGCAGTTCATATACAGGGGGGAACAATGAGCAGTTCTTC. This encodes CASSSYTGGNNEQFF.

The chain links TRBV5-1 to TRBJ2-5, with 7 bases matching TRBD2. CDR1 SGHRS and CDR2 YFSETQ come from the germline V gene. J gave up 4 bases and V 2 bases, and 5 bases lay outside the gene matches. The length of the CDR3 is 14 residues. The CDR3 DNA reads as TGCGCCAGCAGCTTTAGCGGGCCCCCAGAGACCCAGTACTTC. This translates into CASSFSGPPETQYF.

The rearrangement links TRBV18 to TRBJ2-5; the D gene is possibly TRBD1 (6 bases). Trimming shortened V by 3 bases and J by 2 bases, and 13 bases separated the two germline ends. The CDR3 is 15 residues long. Germline V gives CDR1 KGHSH, CDR2 LQKENI. The CDR3 sequence: CASSPDSSGQETQYF. The CDR3 DNA follows: TGTGCCAGCTCACCGGACAGTAGTGGGCAAGAGACCCAGTACTTC.

CDR3 protein: CASSDKQKEGYARELFF. The CDR3 nucleotides read TGCGCCAGCAGCGATAAACAGAAAGAAGGTTACGCTAGGGAGCTGTTTTTT. The chain uses TRBV4-1 and TRBJ2-2, with D hard to call. The CDR3 sequence is 17 residues long. Germline assignment: CDR1 MGHRA and CDR2 YSYEKL. V lost 5 bases to trimming and J lost 9 bases, with 25 bases between them.

The rearrangement uses TRBV9 and TRBJ2-3, with D possibly being TRBD2 (5 bases). Trimming pared 0 bases from V and 4 bases from J, leaving 9 bases between. CDR3 length equals 14 residues. CDR1 and CDR2 from the germline V gene are SGDLS and YYNGEE. DNA of the CDR3: TGTGCCAGCAGCGTAGGTGGTAGCGCAGATACGCAGTATTTT. Translating gives CASSVGGSADTQYF.

The rearrangement links TRBV25-1 to TRBJ2-5, with D possibly being TRBD1 (5 bases). Trimming removed 2 bases at V and 6 bases at J, with 13 bases between. CDR3 length: 14 amino acids. Germline loops: CDR1 MGHDK, CDR2 SYGVNS. The CDR3 protein is CASSENLGVQTQYF. The CDR3, as DNA: TGTGCCAGCAGTGAAAATCTAGGGGTACAGACCCAGTACTTC.

J is TRBJ2-1 and V is TRBV6-6, with 7 positions matching TRBD1. V gave up 2 bases and J gave up 8 bases; unmatched junction bases: 9. There are 15 residues in the CDR3. Germline lookup yields CDR1 MNHNY and CDR2 SVGAGI (reference sequence). The CDR3 DNA reads as TGTGCCAGCAGTTACCCATCGACAGGGTCCGATGAGCAGTTCTTC. Encoded protein: CASSYPSTGSDEQFF.

This clone was detected only a few times. The chain joins TRBV10-1 to TRBJ2-7; D may be TRBD2 (5 bases). V dropped 3 bases and J dropped 6 bases, with 18 bases sitting between them. The CDR3 is 15 amino acids. Per the germline V gene, CDR1 is WNHNN and CDR2 is SYGVQD (reference sequence). DNA for the CDR3: TGCGCCAGCAGTGATGGAGGAGCAGAGACTCCCGAGCAGTACTTC. Protein sequence: CASSDGGAETPEQYF.

The V and J genes are TRBV7-9 and TRBJ2-4; TRBD1 aligns across 7 bases. With 2 bases clipped from V and 4 bases from J, the junction kept 2 bases outside the gene matches. CDR1 is SEHNR, CDR2 FQNEAQ, per germline (reference sequence). The CDR3 is 14 amino acids. CDR3 amino acids: CASSLPGQKNIQYF. The CDR3 DNA reads as TGTGCCAGCAGCTTACCGGGACAGAAAAACATTCAGTACTTC.

J is TRBJ1-4 and V is TRBV9; TRBD1 might be the D (5 bases). Germline CDR1 reads SGDLS; CDR2 reads YYNGEE. Trimming took 0 bases from V and 0 from J, leaving 6 bases between them. The CDR3 extends over 15 amino acids. The CDR3 bases are TGTGCCAGCAGCGTAGGGGGGGCAACTAATGAAAAACTGTTTTTT. Protein: CASSVGGATNEKLFF.

The V call is TRBV6-5, the J call TRBJ1-5, with D maybe TRBD1 (6 bases). There are 15 residues in the CDR3. Per germline, CDR1 MNHEY and CDR2 SVGAGI. V was shortened by 6 bases and J by 2 bases, with 14 bases between the two germline ends. CDR3 in DNA: TGTGCCAGCAGAGGGGGGGGAGCAGGCAATCAGCCCCAGCATTTT. Translated: CASRGGGAGNQPQHF.